These 15 T cell receptor beta chains were all obtained from the same sample, sequenced in a study of control samples from healthy donors and cancer patients. Clones were read by immunoSEQ multiplex PCR, and TCRdb kept only the in-frame ones, dropping some. The sample contains 120,000 or so clones, 88% of which appear only once. The sample was PBMCs. These receptors were collected from a woman in her sixties with lung cancer.

The chain combines TRBV5-4 with TRBJ2-1, with TRBD1 matching 7 bases. Germline CDR1 SGHNT, CDR2 YYREEE (reference sequence). This CDR3 has 16 amino acids. J lost 0 bases, V lost 2 bases, and 5 bases had no gene match. CDR3 sequence: CASSLLGQASYNEQFF. For the CDR3, the DNA is TGTGCCAGCAGCTTACTTGGACAGGCCTCCTACAATGAGCAGTTCTTC.

A few counts support this clone. The V call is TRBV7-3, the J call TRBJ2-3; no firm D call. The CDR3 covers 18 residues. CDR1 and CDR2 from the germline V gene are SGHTA and FQGTGA. Trimming took off 4 bases at V and 4 bases at J, with 24 bases between the two ends. CDR3 loop: CASSSAVQAQFGADTQYF. The CDR3 nucleotides are TGTGCCAGCAGCTCCGCCGTCCAGGCTCAATTTGGGGCAGATACGCAGTATTTT.

V is TRBV11-3 and J is TRBJ2-3; 7 nucleotides match TRBD1. Germline V gene data show CDR1 as SGHNT and CDR2 as YENEEA. There are 15 residues in the CDR3. V dropped 5 bases and J dropped 5; count of bases not matched to a gene: 10. The CDR3 DNA reads TGTGCCAGCAGCCGAGCTGAGGGGGCTAGAGATACGCAGTATTTT. Protein: CASSRAEGARDTQYF.

CDR3 amino acids: CASSPPADLENIQYF. The CDR3 DNA reads TGTGCCAGCAGTCCCCCGGCGGATCTGGAAAACATTCAGTACTTC. The chain is built from TRBV6-5 and TRBJ2-4; D gene unclear. Germline V CDR1 and CDR2: MNHEY, SVGAGI. V was trimmed by 5 bases and J by 5 bases, leaving 16 bases between them. The CDR3 totals 15 residues.

V is TRBV14 and J is TRBJ2-3, with D uncertain. CDR1 and CDR2 from the germline V gene are SGHDN and FVKESK. The CDR3 runs to 11 residues. V was cut by 4 bases and J by 6 bases, with 5 bases left in between. The chain's CDR3 is CASSLMDTQYF. For the CDR3, the DNA is TGTGCCAGCAGCCTGATGGATACGCAGTATTTT.

This sequence joins TRBV29-1 and TRBJ1-2; D perhaps matches TRBD1 (6 bases). In germline, CDR1 is SQVTM, CDR2 ANQGSEA. The germline V and J ends were trimmed by 5 bases and 0 bases, with 19 bases remaining between them. The CDR3 is 16 amino acids. CDR3 region: CSVPDRILVSNYGYTF. The CDR3 DNA follows: TGCAGCGTTCCTGACAGGATCTTAGTTTCTAACTATGGCTACACCTTC.

V is TRBV28 and J is TRBJ2-7; 9 bases are a match to TRBD1. In germline, CDR1 is MDHEN, CDR2 SYDVKM. Germline trimming cut 6 bases from V and 0 bases from J; bases unmatched to any gene: 18. The CDR3 consists of 19 residues. The CDR3 DNA follows: TGTGCCAGCAGAGTCACCGGGACAGGGACCTTCTCGAGCTCCTACGAGCAGTACTTC. Translation gives CASRVTGTGTFSSSYEQYF. Variable domain in full (rest from reference TRBV28 and TRBJ2-7): DVKVTQSSRYLVKRTGEKVFLECVQDMDHENMFWYRQDPGLGLRLIYFSYDVKMKEKGDIPEGYSVSREKKERFSLILESASTNQTSMYLCASRVTGTGTFSSSYEQYFGPGTRLTVT.

This clone turned up a few times. The genes are TRBV9 and TRBJ2-3, with no clear D. Germline values: CDR1 SGDLS, CDR2 YYNGEE. The CDR3 is 16 residues long. The ends were cut back, 0 bases at V and 1 base at J, with 12 bases in the middle. The CDR3 DNA is TGTGCCAGCAGCGTAGAGGGCCTCGAGGGCACAGATACGCAGTATTTT. Translation: CASSVEGLEGTDTQYF.

The chain links TRBV12-3 or TRBV12-4 to TRBJ2-5, with D maybe TRBD2 (7 bases). This CDR3 has 13 residues. Trimming took 8 bases from V and 3 from J, leaving 13 bases between them. The CDR3 region is CASVLGGEETQYF. The CDR3 DNA follows: TGTGCCAGCGTATTAGGGGGGGAAGAGACCCAGTACTTC.

The gene calls are TRBV29-1 and TRBJ2-1, with D possibly TRBD2 on 6 matching bases. Germline CDR1 reads SQVTM; CDR2 reads ANQGSEA. V lost 2 bases, J lost 6 bases, and 11 bases lay in between. The CDR3 totals 13 residues. CDR3 residues: CSVELASVNEQFF. In DNA form, the CDR3 reads TGCAGCGTTGAACTAGCGTCTGTCAATGAGCAGTTCTTC.

This sequence joins TRBV6-5 and TRBJ1-1; tentative D call: TRBD1 (5 bases). The CDR3 has 14 residues. V dropped 7 bases and J dropped 4 bases, with 16 bases sitting between them. CDR1 and CDR2 (germline): MNHEY, SVGAGI. The CDR3 protein is CASNTGTGSTEAFF. In DNA form, the CDR3 reads TGTGCCAGCAATACGGGGACGGGATCCACTGAAGCTTTCTTT.

This chain uses TRBV4-2 with TRBJ1-3; tentatively, D is TRBD1 (6 bases). Germline V gives CDR1 LGHNA, CDR2 YNFKEQ. The CDR3 runs to 16 residues. V was trimmed by 0 bases and J by 4 bases, leaving 13 bases between them. CDR3: CASSQDLSRGGNTIYF. As DNA, the CDR3 is TGTGCCAGCAGCCAAGATTTGTCCAGGGGCGGAAACACCATATATTTT.

The chain uses TRBV27 and TRBJ1-6; 8 nucleotides line up with TRBD1. The CDR3 has 15 residues. Unmatched junction bases numbered 5, after V lost 5 bases and J lost 5 bases. Looked up from germline, CDR1 is MNHEY and CDR2 is SMNVEV (reference sequence). The CDR3 DNA sequence: TGTGCCAGCAGTGGACAGGGATCGGATAATTCACCCCTCCACTTT. Protein product: CASSGQGSDNSPLHF.

J is TRBJ2-4 and V is TRBV5-6; weak D call: TRBD1 (5 bases). Looked up from germline, CDR1 is SGHDT and CDR2 is YYEEEE. The V end was cut by 4 bases, the J end by 2 bases, with 10 bases between. The length of the CDR3 is 14 residues. The CDR3 bases are TGTGCCAGCAGCGTCCAGGGTTCCAAAAACATTCAGTACTTC. This gives the protein CASSVQGSKNIQYF.

The CDR3: CASSPFRLKRNEKLFF. CDR3 coding DNA: TGTGCCAGCAGCCCCTTTCGACTCAAGAGGAATGAAAAACTGTTTTTT. The chain uses TRBV7-9 and TRBJ1-4; the D is unclear. The germline V gene encodes CDR1 SEHNR and CDR2 FQNEAQ (reference sequence). The CDR3 is 16 residues long. Trimming cost V 5 bases and J 5 bases, with 18 bases left between them.